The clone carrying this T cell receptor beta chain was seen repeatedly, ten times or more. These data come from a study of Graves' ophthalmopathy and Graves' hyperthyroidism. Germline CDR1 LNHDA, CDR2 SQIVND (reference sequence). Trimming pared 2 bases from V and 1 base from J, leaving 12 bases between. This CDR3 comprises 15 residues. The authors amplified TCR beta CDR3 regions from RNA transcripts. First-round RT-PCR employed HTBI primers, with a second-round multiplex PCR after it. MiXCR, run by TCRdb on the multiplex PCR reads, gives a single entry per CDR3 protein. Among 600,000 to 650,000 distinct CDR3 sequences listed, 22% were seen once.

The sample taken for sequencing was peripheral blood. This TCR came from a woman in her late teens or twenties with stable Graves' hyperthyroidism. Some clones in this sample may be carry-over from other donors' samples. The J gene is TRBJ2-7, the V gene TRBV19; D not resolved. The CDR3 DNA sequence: TGTGCCAGTAGTATACGACGAGTTCCATCCTACGAGCAGTACTTC. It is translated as CASSIRRVPSYEQYF.